The subject of this entry is one TCR beta chain. Its antigen is currently unknown. Other nucleotide sequences in the sample specify the same CDR3. This CDR3 comprises 13 residues. Germline CDR1 and CDR2: ENHRY and SYGVKD. Trimming took off 2 bases at V and 1 base at J, with 5 bases between the two ends. This record belongs to a study of regulatory and conventional T cells in RAG deficiency. Sequencing was performed with immunoSEQ multiplex PCR; in TCRdb, only in-frame clones are kept and a portion is missing. The sample includes more than 30,000 clones, about 90% of them seen just once. Whole-study results and caveats: Patient subsets had shorter CDR3s; Omenn Treg-Tconv overlap exceeded 75%.

A further study also used this sample, focusing on regulatory T cells. That study adds: Primers: 52 TRBV forward and 13 TRBJ reverse.

The TCR originated in a human donor in good health. The sample was CD8+ T cells sorted from blood. The V call is TRBV10-3, the J call TRBJ1-1; D gene uncertain. The CDR3 sequence: CAISEAGNTEAFF. The CDR3 bases are TGTGCCATCAGTGAGGCAGGGAACACTGAAGCTTTCTTT.